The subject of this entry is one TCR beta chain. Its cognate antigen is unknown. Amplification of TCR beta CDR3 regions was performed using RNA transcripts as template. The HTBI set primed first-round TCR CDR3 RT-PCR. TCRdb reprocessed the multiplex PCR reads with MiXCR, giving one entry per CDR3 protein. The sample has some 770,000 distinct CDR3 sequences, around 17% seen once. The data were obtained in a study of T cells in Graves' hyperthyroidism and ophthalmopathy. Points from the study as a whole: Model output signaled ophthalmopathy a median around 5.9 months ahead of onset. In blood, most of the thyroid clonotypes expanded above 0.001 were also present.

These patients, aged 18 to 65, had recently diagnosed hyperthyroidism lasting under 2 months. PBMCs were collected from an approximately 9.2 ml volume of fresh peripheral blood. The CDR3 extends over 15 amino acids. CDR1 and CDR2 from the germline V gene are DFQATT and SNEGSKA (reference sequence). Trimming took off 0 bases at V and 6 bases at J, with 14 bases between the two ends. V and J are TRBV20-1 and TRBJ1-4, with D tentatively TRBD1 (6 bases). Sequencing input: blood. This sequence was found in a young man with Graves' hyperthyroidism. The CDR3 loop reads CSARDTGAADEKLFF. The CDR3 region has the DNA TGCAGTGCTAGAGATACGGGGGCCGCGGATGAAAAACTGTTTTTT.